Shown below are 21 T cell receptor beta chains from a single sample sequenced in a study of vaccination effects on CD4 cells after COVID-19. ViraFEST used viral peptide pools to expand antigen-specific CD4+ T cells before sequencing. Following 10 days of culture, CD4+ T cells were isolated. Vaccinated participants had no history of SARS-CoV-2 infection and tested negative for nucleocapsid antibodies. Profiling relied on immunoSEQ multiplex PCR, and the TCRdb table lists in-frame clones only, not all of them. The sample shows about 52,000 clones, approximately 79% of them seen only once. The antigens of these receptors remain unknown. The material sequenced was CD4+ T cells from PBMCs cultured with HCoV-OC43 spike peptides, taken before COVID-19 vaccination. The subset is: HCoV-OC43 spike overlapping peptide pool stimulation. The receptor source for this set is a human donor who received a COVID-19 vaccine.

This chain links TRBV6-1 with TRBJ2-3, with D perhaps TRBD1 (5 bases). The CDR3 contains 15 residues. Germline V gene sequence: CDR1 MNHNS, CDR2 SASEGT. V dropped 1 base and J dropped 5 bases, with 13 bases sitting between them. The CDR3 region is CASSEGGAGRDTQYF. As DNA, the CDR3 is TGTGCCAGCAGTGAAGGCGGAGCAGGGCGAGATACGCAGTATTTT.

This clone was picked up a small number of times. V gene TRBV30 combines with J gene TRBJ2-1; D is perhaps TRBD2 (5 bases). Trimming took 2 bases from V and 0 from J, leaving 5 bases between them. The length of the CDR3 is 13 residues. Looked up from germline, CDR1 is GTSNPN and CDR2 is SVGIG (reference sequence). The CDR3 reads CAWSRDSYNEQFF. The CDR3 nucleotides read TGTGCCTGGAGTCGGGACTCCTACAATGAGCAGTTCTTC.

The V gene is TRBV10-3, the J gene TRBJ2-7, with D possibly being TRBD1 or TRBD2 (5 bases each). Germline values: CDR1 ENHRY, CDR2 SYGVKD. Trimming stripped 4 bases from V and 4 bases from J, with 11 bases between. The CDR3 loop spans 13 amino acids. For the CDR3, the DNA is TGTGCCATCAGTGTCGGGACGGGGTACGAGCAGTACGTC. Amino acids: CAISVGTGYEQYV.

The V and J genes are TRBV19 and TRBJ2-1; the match to TRBD1 covers 10 bases. With V trimmed by 8 bases and J by 7 bases, 8 bases remained unmatched. This CDR3 is 14 amino acids long. Germline V gene data show CDR1 as LNHDA and CDR2 as SQIVND (reference sequence). CDR3 sequence: CASSRQGALNEQFF. The CDR3 DNA is TGTGCCAGTTCTCGACAGGGGGCTTTAAATGAGCAGTTCTTC.

This rearrangement joins TRBV2 to TRBJ1-2; the D is unclear. This CDR3 has 12 amino acids. Trimming left V 6 bases short and J 2 bases short, with 7 bases between. CDR1 and CDR2 from the germline V gene are SNHLY and FYNNEI. The CDR3 region has the DNA TGTGCCAGCAGCGACATGAACTATGGCTACACCTTC. Its translation is CASSDMNYGYTF.

CDR3 bases: TGTGCCAGCAGCCAAGATACAGGGCTCTATACGCAGTATTTT. Its protein product is CASSQDTGLYTQYF. The rearrangement joins TRBV4-2 to TRBJ2-3; a weak D match, TRBD1 (6 bases). Germline CDR1 is LGHNA and CDR2 is YNFKEQ. There are 14 residues in the CDR3. The germline V and J ends were trimmed by 0 bases and 7 bases, with 11 bases remaining between them.

The chain couples TRBV28 to TRBJ2-4; D could derive from TRBD1 or TRBD2 (6 bases each). The V and J ends lost 7 bases and 0 bases respectively, with 13 bases between them. The CDR3 extends over 15 amino acids. Germline values: CDR1 MDHEN, CDR2 SYDVKM. Here the CDR3 reads CASKPEGGAKNIQYF. The CDR3 region has the DNA TGTGCCAGCAAGCCCGAGGGGGGAGCCAAAAACATTCAGTACTTC.

This chain's CDR3 is CSVSSSGEETQYF. CDR3 bases: TGCAGCGTTTCGTCTAGCGGGGAAGAGACCCAGTACTTC. The chain joins TRBV29-1 to TRBJ2-5, with 9 bases that match TRBD2. CDR1 is SQVTM, CDR2 ANQGSEA, per germline. The length of the CDR3 is 13 residues. V dropped 5 bases and J dropped 3; count of bases not matched to a gene: 4.

The chain has TRBV4-1 and TRBJ1-3; a weak D match, TRBD1 (6 bases). This CDR3 spans 14 amino acids. The V and J ends lost 4 bases and 2 bases respectively, with 9 bases between them. Germline loops: CDR1 MGHRA, CDR2 YSYEKL. The CDR3 DNA sequence: TGCGCCAGCAGCCCCGGGGACACTGGAAACACCATATATTTT. This translates into CASSPGDTGNTIYF.

This clone was detected only a few times. This sequence joins TRBV4-1 and TRBJ2-3; TRBD2 matches 7 bases. The junction had 2 bases not matched to a gene; V was cut back by 1 base and J by 4 bases. CDR1 and CDR2 from the germline V gene are MGHRA and YSYEKL. CDR3 length equals 14 residues. In DNA form, the CDR3 reads TGCGCCAGCAGCCAAGGACTAGCCTCAGATACGCAGTATTTT. It translates to CASSQGLASDTQYF.

This clone was picked up one time. The chain carries TRBV7-2 and TRBJ1-1, with 7 bases lining up with TRBD1. The trim removed 5 bases at V and 1 base at J, leaving 1 base unmatched. In germline, CDR1 is SGHTA, CDR2 FQGNSA. The CDR3 sequence is 13 residues long. The CDR3: CASSRQGNTEAFF. For the CDR3, the DNA is TGTGCCAGCAGCAGACAGGGGAACACTGAAGCTTTCTTT.

This clone was seen once. This chain uses TRBV5-5 with TRBJ1-2, with 8 positions matching TRBD1. CDR1 is SGHKS and CDR2 is YYEKEE in the germline V gene (reference sequence). The V gene end was trimmed by 0 bases and the J gene end by 4 bases; junction bases not matched to a gene: 5. The CDR3 has 15 amino acids. The CDR3 loop is CASSLDSRGLYGYTF. The CDR3 DNA follows: TGTGCCAGCAGCTTGGACTCCAGGGGGCTCTATGGCTACACCTTC.

V usage is TRBV6-1 and J usage is TRBJ2-7, with D possibly TRBD2 on 5 matching bases. There are 16 residues in the CDR3. The germline V gene has CDR1 MNHNS and CDR2 SASEGT. The CDR3 sequence: CASREDASLAPYEQYV. Written as DNA, the CDR3 is TGTGCCAGCAGGGAAGACGCTAGCTTAGCTCCCTACGAGCAGTACGTC.

In its sample, this clone was seen once. The J gene is TRBJ2-3, the V gene TRBV12-5; possibly TRBD1 or TRBD2 for D (5 bases each). The germline V and J ends were trimmed by 6 bases and 2 bases, with 18 bases remaining between them. The CDR3 runs to 16 residues. CDR1 LGHNT and CDR2 FRNRAP come from the germline V gene. This CDR3 reads CASGTRTGLITDTQYF. CDR3 sequence (DNA): TGTGCTAGTGGAACGCGGACGGGGCTGATCACAGATACGCAGTATTTT.

The genes are TRBV6-6 and TRBJ2-5, with D perhaps matching TRBD1 (6 bases). The CDR3 covers 14 residues. V dropped 5 bases and J dropped 1 base, with 11 bases sitting between them. From germline, CDR1 is MNHNY and CDR2 SVGAGI (reference sequence). For the CDR3, the DNA is TGTGCCAGCAGTCCCCAGGGGCGCCAAGAGACCCAGTACTTC. This gives the protein CASSPQGRQETQYF.

The CDR3: CASSRRISYEQYV. CDR3 nucleotide sequence: TGTGCCAGCTCGCGCAGGATTTCCTACGAGCAGTACGTC. The J gene is TRBJ2-7, the V gene TRBV6-5; D is uncertain. Trimming pared 8 bases from V and 1 base from J, leaving 12 bases between. This CDR3 region has 13 residues. The germline V gene has CDR1 MNHEY and CDR2 SVGAGI.

This sequence joins TRBV5-4 and TRBJ2-3, with no clear D. This CDR3 comprises 13 residues. The germline gives CDR1 SGHNT, CDR2 YYREEE (reference sequence). V lost 1 base and J lost 6, with 9 bases in between. The CDR3 reads CASSLSGSDTQYF. In DNA form, the CDR3 reads TGTGCCAGCAGCTTGTCGGGTTCCGATACGCAGTATTTT.

This clone was seen only a few times. The genes are TRBV11-1 and TRBJ1-6; D is unclear. This CDR3 is built from 15 residues. Trimming took off 4 bases at V and 5 bases at J, with 12 bases between the two ends. Per germline, CDR1 SGHAT and CDR2 FQDESV (reference sequence). The CDR3 nucleotides are TGTGCCAGCAGCTCCCGGACGGAAGATAATTCACCCCTCCACTTT. Protein product: CASSSRTEDNSPLHF.

This chain links TRBV3-1 (or the pseudogene TRBV3-2) with TRBJ1-2; possible D gene TRBD1, 6 bases. The length of the CDR3 is 16 residues. Germline V CDR1 and CDR2: LGHDT, YNNKEL (reference sequence). The V end lost 4 bases, the J end lost 5 bases, and 20 bases lay between the germline ends. The CDR3 loop reads CASSRMSAGGAYGYTF. DNA for the CDR3: TGTGCCAGCAGCCGAATGAGTGCGGGGGGCGCGTATGGCTACACCTTC.

The chain is built from TRBV29-1 and TRBJ1-2, with TRBD1 matching 9 bases. V gave up 6 bases and J gave up 3 bases; unmatched junction bases: 8. This CDR3 has 14 amino acids. CDR1 SQVTM and CDR2 ANQGSEA come from the germline V gene. Here the CDR3 reads CSVDRTGGDYGYTF. The CDR3 DNA follows: TGCAGCGTAGACCGAACAGGGGGCGACTATGGCTACACCTTC.

The genes are TRBV30 and TRBJ1-1, with a weak D call TRBD1 (6 bases). Per germline, CDR1 GTSNPN and CDR2 SVGIG (reference sequence). CDR3 length: 14 residues. Trimming left V 6 bases short and J 0 bases short, with 14 bases between. The CDR3 DNA is TGTGCCTGTAAAAGGGGGACGGTGAACACTGAAGCTTTCTTT. Its protein is CACKRGTVNTEAFF. The full variable domain, with the rest looked up from reference TRBV30 and TRBJ1-1, is SQTIHQWPATLVQPVGSPLSLECTVEGTSNPNLYWYRQAAGRGLQLLFYSVGIGQISSEVPQNLSASRPQDRQFILSSKKLLLSDSGFYLCACKRGTVNTEAFFGQGTRLTVV.